This T cell receptor beta chain appears in the sequencing data of a study of early T cells in non-severe SARS-CoV-2 infection. This clonotype occurred many times. MiXCR was run by TCRdb on the 5' RACE reads, yielding one entry per CDR3 protein. The repertoire holds roughly 100,000 distinct CDR3 sequences, over 10% seen once, with 5% to 8% in the top ten. CDR3 size: 16 residues. Trimming cost V 0 bases and J 4 bases, with 14 bases left between them. Germline CDR1 and CDR2: SGDLS and YYNGEE. Sample: whole blood. The J gene is TRBJ2-1, the V gene TRBV9; weak D call: TRBD2 (6 bases). The receptor was derived from an adult who was a healthcare worker with PCR-confirmed SARS-CoV-2 infection or an uninfected control (not recorded which). CDR3 in amino acids: CASSVGAGRGYNEQFF. In DNA form, the CDR3 reads TGTGCCAGCAGCGTAGGGGCCGGGAGAGGGTACAATGAGCAGTTCTTC. Filled out from reference TRBV9 and TRBJ2-1, the complete variable domain reads DSGVTQTPKHLITATGQRVTLRCSPRSGDLSVYWYQQSLDQGLQFLIQYYNGEERAKGNILERFSAQQFPDLHSELNLSSLELGDSALYFCASSVGAGRGYNEQFFGPGTRLTVL.